This is a list of T cell receptor beta chains from one sample in a study of CD8 T cells in Susac syndrome. TCRdb redid the calling of the immunoSEQ multiplex PCR reads with MiXCR, one entry per CDR3 protein. The data contain under 200,000 distinct CDR3 sequences, 85% to 95% of them singletons. The specimen sequenced was CD8+ T cells from PBMCs. The receptors were sampled from a human donor with multiple sclerosis. Each CDR3 is given with its conserved first and last residue. D genes are given only for firm matches. The listing skips clone size in some rows; elsewhere it reads once, few, many or a size class.

V gene: TRBV30; J gene: TRBJ2-1; clone size: .; D gene: TRBD1; CDR3 DNA: TGTGCCTGGAGCCCCGGACAGGGTTATGAGCAGTTCTTC; CDR3 protein: CAWSPGQGYEQFF
V gene: TRBV21-1; J gene: TRBJ2-7; clone size: once; D gene: .; CDR3 DNA: TGTGCCAGCAGCAAAGGTGAACCGGGGGCGATCTGGCACGAGCAGTACTTC; CDR3 protein: CASSKGEPGAIWHEQYF
V gene: TRBV9; J gene: TRBJ2-3; clone size: .; D gene: .; CDR3 DNA: TGTGCCAGCAGCGTAGGGGGTGCGGGTGCTAGCACAGATACGCAGTATTTT; CDR3 protein: CASSVGGAGASTDTQYF
V gene: TRBV27; J gene: TRBJ1-5; clone size: .; D gene: TRBD1; CDR3 DNA: TGTGCCAGCAGAAAGGGGGCGATAGGCAATCAGCCCCAGCATTTT; CDR3 protein: CASRKGAIGNQPQHF
V gene: TRBV6-6; J gene: TRBJ2-7; clone size: .; D gene: TRBD2; CDR3 DNA: TGTGCCAGCCAACTCGGGGGGGGCTACGAGCAGTACTTC; CDR3 protein: CASQLGGGYEQYF
V gene: TRBV18; J gene: TRBJ2-4; clone size: .; D gene: .; CDR3 DNA: TGTGCCAGCTCACCACCGCCAGCAGCCAAAAACATTCAGTACTTC; CDR3 protein: CASSPPPAAKNIQYF
V gene: TRBV11-2; J gene: TRBJ2-3; clone size: few; D gene: .; CDR3 DNA: TGTGCCAGCAGCTTAGATCACACAGATACGCAGTATTTT; CDR3 protein: CASSLDHTDTQYF
V gene: TRBV4-1; J gene: TRBJ2-7; clone size: few; D gene: TRBD2; CDR3 DNA: TGCGCCAGCAGCCAAGCCGGATTCGGACTAGCGGACTACGAGCAGTACTTC; CDR3 protein: CASSQAGFGLADYEQYF
V gene: TRBV27; J gene: TRBJ2-2; clone size: .; D gene: .; CDR3 DNA: TGTGCCAGCAACCTCGGAGGTGTCGGGGAGCTGTTTTTT; CDR3 protein: CASNLGGVGELFF
V gene: TRBV7-8; J gene: TRBJ1-4; clone size: .; D gene: .; CDR3 DNA: TGTGCCAGCAGTCCACGGGGTGACATAAGGGAAAAACTGTTTTTT; CDR3 protein: CASSPRGDIREKLFF
V gene: TRBV13; J gene: TRBJ2-7; clone size: .; D gene: TRBD1; CDR3 DNA: TGTGCCAGCAGCATGGGACAGGGACCCTACGAGCAGTACTTC; CDR3 protein: CASSMGQGPYEQYF
V gene: TRBV30; J gene: TRBJ1-1; clone size: .; D gene: .; CDR3 DNA: TGTGCCTGGAGTTCAGGGGTGGGTGAAGCTTTCTTT; CDR3 protein: CAWSSGVGEAFF
V gene: TRBV15; J gene: TRBJ2-5; clone size: .; D gene: .; CDR3 DNA: TGTGCCACCAGTCATGGGGGAGAGACTCCGGGGACCCAGTACTTC; CDR3 protein: CATSHGGETPGTQYF
V gene: TRBV28; J gene: TRBJ2-2; clone size: .; D gene: .; CDR3 DNA: TGTGCCAGCAGTTATCCCGGGGGGCCCGACACCGGGGAGCTGTTTTTT; CDR3 protein: CASSYPGGPDTGELFF
V gene: TRBV20-1; J gene: TRBJ1-6; clone size: .; D gene: .; CDR3 DNA: TGCAGTGCTAGGGAAGAGGGGGGAAGGTCACCCCTCCACTTT; CDR3 protein: CSAREEGGRSPLHF
V gene: TRBV7-9; J gene: TRBJ2-7; clone size: .; D gene: .; CDR3 DNA: TGTGCCAGCAGCTTAATAGTGTTGGGGGCATTATCAAGCGAGCAGTACTTC; CDR3 protein: CASSLIVLGALSSEQYF
V gene: TRBV24-1; J gene: TRBJ1-6; clone size: .; D gene: TRBD1; CDR3 DNA: TGTGCCACCAGTGATAAGGTGTGGTGGACAGGGGACAATTCACCCCTCCACTTT; CDR3 protein: CATSDKVWWTGDNSPLHF
V gene: TRBV3-1; J gene: TRBJ2-7; clone size: .; D gene: TRBD2; CDR3 DNA: TGTGCCAGCAGCCAGGCGGGACTACCACAGTGGGAGCAGTACTTC; CDR3 protein: CASSQAGLPQWEQYF
V gene: TRBV27; J gene: TRBJ1-2; clone size: once; D gene: .; CDR3 DNA: TGTGCCAGCAGTTTAGCAGGTTTTGAGGGCTACACCTTC; CDR3 protein: CASSLAGFEGYTF
V gene: TRBV28; J gene: TRBJ2-7; clone size: .; D gene: TRBD2; CDR3 DNA: TGTGCCAGCAGTCCCACTAGCGCCAACTACGAGCAGTACTTC; CDR3 protein: CASSPTSANYEQYF
V gene: TRBV20-1; J gene: TRBJ2-7; clone size: .; D gene: .; CDR3 DNA: TGCAGTGCAGTTTCCCGGGACGAGTCCTACGAGCAGTACTTC; CDR3 protein: CSAVSRDESYEQYF
V gene: TRBV21-1; J gene: TRBJ2-7; clone size: .; D gene: .; CDR3 DNA: TGTGCCAGCACCATGGGTGGGACAGGGGCCGACTACGAGCAGTACTTC; CDR3 protein: CASTMGGTGADYEQYF
V gene: TRBV7-6; J gene: TRBJ1-5; clone size: .; D gene: .; CDR3 DNA: TGTGCCAGCAGCTTAGGAATGGGACACCAAAATCAGCCCCAGCATTTT; CDR3 protein: CASSLGMGHQNQPQHF
V gene: TRBV20-1; J gene: TRBJ1-6; clone size: .; D gene: TRBD1; CDR3 DNA: TGCAGTGCTAGGGATGGACAGGCCCTTCCCCTACGAGATTCACCCCTCCACTTT; CDR3 protein: CSARDGQALPLRDSPLHF
V gene: TRBV29-1; J gene: TRBJ2-1; clone size: .; D gene: .; CDR3 DNA: TGCAGCGCTGACGAACCCCCGCGGCCCAATGAGCAGTTCTTC; CDR3 protein: CSADEPPRPNEQFF
V gene: TRBV20-1; J gene: TRBJ2-4; clone size: once; D gene: .; CDR3 DNA: TGCAGTGCTAGAGGGCAGGAACTAGCCAAAAACATTCAGTACTTC; CDR3 protein: CSARGQELAKNIQYF
V gene: TRBV27; J gene: TRBJ1-1; clone size: .; D gene: .; CDR3 DNA: TGTGCCAGCAGGAGAGGGGATATGAACACTGAAGCTTTCTTT; CDR3 protein: CASRRGDMNTEAFF
V gene: TRBV15; J gene: TRBJ1-5; clone size: .; D gene: .; CDR3 DNA: TGTGCCACCAGCGGCAGGGGTGGCAATCAGCCCCAGCATTTT; CDR3 protein: CATSGRGGNQPQHF
V gene: TRBV4-1; J gene: TRBJ2-1; clone size: .; D gene: .; CDR3 DNA: TGCGCCAGCAGCCAAGGACGGGAGCAGTTCTTC; CDR3 protein: CASSQGREQFF
V gene: TRBV4-1; J gene: TRBJ2-1; clone size: .; D gene: TRBD2; CDR3 DNA: TGCGCCAGCAGCCAAGATAGAGCGGGGGGCTCCTACAATGAGCAGTTCTTC; CDR3 protein: CASSQDRAGGSYNEQFF
V gene: TRBV3-1; J gene: TRBJ2-2; clone size: .; D gene: TRBD2; CDR3 DNA: TGTGCCAGCAGCCAAGAAAGGGTCAGGACTAGTTCGCCCGGGGAGCTGTTTTTT; CDR3 protein: CASSQERVRTSSPGELFF
V gene: TRBV20-1; J gene: TRBJ2-1; clone size: .; D gene: TRBD2; CDR3 DNA: TGCAGTGCTAGAGATCTGACTAGCGGGTCCCATGAGCAGTTCTTC; CDR3 protein: CSARDLTSGSHEQFF
V gene: TRBV1; J gene: TRBJ2-7; clone size: .; D gene: .; CDR3 DNA: TGCACCAGCAGCCACCGGGAGATACGGCGCGAGCAGTACTTC; CDR3 protein: CTSSHREIRREQYF
V gene: TRBV4-1; J gene: TRBJ1-1; clone size: .; D gene: .; CDR3 DNA: TGCGCCAGCAGCCCCTGGGGAGGCGTAGCTTTCTTT; CDR3 protein: CASSPWGGVAFF
V gene: TRBV20-1; J gene: TRBJ1-4; clone size: .; D gene: .; CDR3 DNA: TGCAGTGCTAGGGGGGCATCTAATGAAAAACTGTTTTTT; CDR3 protein: CSARGASNEKLFF
V gene: TRBV28; J gene: TRBJ1-2; clone size: .; D gene: TRBD1; CDR3 DNA: TGTGCCAGCAGTGCCGAAAAACCATGGACAGGGGCTAACTATGGCTACACCTTC; CDR3 protein: CASSAEKPWTGANYGYTF
V gene: TRBV7-9; J gene: TRBJ2-7; clone size: .; D gene: TRBD2; CDR3 DNA: TGTGCCAGCAGCTCCCCCACCCGACTAGCGGGGGCCTACGAGCAGTACTTC; CDR3 protein: CASSSPTRLAGAYEQYF
V gene: TRBV4-1; J gene: TRBJ2-7; clone size: .; D gene: TRBD2; CDR3 DNA: TGCGCCAGCAGCCAAGATCCCTCGACTAGCGGTAGCTCCTACGAGCAGTACTTC; CDR3 protein: CASSQDPSTSGSSYEQYF
V gene: TRBV7-6; J gene: TRBJ2-7; clone size: .; D gene: .; CDR3 DNA: TGTGCCAGCAGCTTGGACAATCTCTACGAGCAGTACTTC; CDR3 protein: CASSLDNLYEQYF
V gene: TRBV15; J gene: TRBJ2-7; clone size: .; D gene: TRBD2; CDR3 DNA: TGTGCCACCAGCCGAGCGGGAGGGCCGACCTACGAGCAGTACTTC; CDR3 protein: CATSRAGGPTYEQYF
V gene: TRBV5-1; J gene: TRBJ1-1; clone size: .; D gene: .; CDR3 DNA: TGCGCCAGCAGCTATGACCGTGGAGCTTTCTTT; CDR3 protein: CASSYDRGAFF